The rows below give T cell receptor beta chains drawn from one sample of a study of radiotherapy plus CTLA-4 blockade in lung cancer. Libraries were prepared by immunoSEQ multiplex PCR; TCRdb keeps only in-frame clonotypes and omits some of them. The sample includes tens of thousands of clones, 75% to 80% seen only once; the top ten take under 25%. The sequencing used peripheral blood, collected from a patient treated with radiotherapy plus ipilimumab. These receptors originate from a human donor with non-small cell lung cancer that progressed on radiotherapy plus ipilimumab. CDR3s include the opening cysteine and the closing phenylalanine or tryptophan. The D gene is left open where the match is weak. Clone size is shown for a subset of rows, as once, few, many or a class of expanded clone.

v_gene	d_gene	abundance	j_gene	CDR3aa	CDR3nt
TRBV7-2	.	.	TRBJ2-3	CASSLASDTQYF	TGTGCCAGCAGCTTAGCCTCAGATACGCAGTATTTT
TRBV4-1	TRBD2	once	TRBJ2-3	CASSQAGTSGVDTQYF	TGCGCCAGCAGCCAAGCGGGCACTAGCGGTGTAGATACGCAGTATTTT
TRBV29-1	.	.	TRBJ1-1	CSVEFTANTEAFF	TGCAGCGTGGAATTTACAGCTAACACTGAAGCTTTCTTT
TRBV9	TRBD2	.	TRBJ2-1	CASSISGGVSYNEQFF	TGTGCCAGCAGCATTAGCGGGGGTGTCTCCTACAATGAGCAGTTCTTC
TRBV5-1	TRBD2	.	TRBJ2-1	CASSLGTGGGGQFF	TGCGCCAGCAGCTTGGGGACGGGGGGTGGAGGGCAGTTCTTC
TRBV7-2	.	.	TRBJ2-7	CASSFVWSGGYEQYF	TGTGCCAGCAGCTTTGTCTGGTCCGGGGGCTACGAGCAGTACTTC
TRBV7-9	TRBD2	.	TRBJ2-5	CASSLGLAEGGETQYF	TGTGCCAGCAGCTTAGGGCTAGCGGAAGGCGGAGAGACCCAGTACTTC
TRBV19	TRBD1	.	TRBJ2-6	CASSTKATGGAGANVLTF	TGTGCCAGTAGTACCAAGGCTACAGGGGGCGCTGGGGCCAACGTCCTGACTTTC
TRBV29-1	.	.	TRBJ1-1	CSVEPLIRGTEAFF	TGCAGCGTTGAACCCCTAATCCGAGGCACTGAAGCTTTCTTT
TRBV7-2	TRBD2	few	TRBJ2-2	CASSLDWAGGLFF	TGTGCCAGCAGCTTAGACTGGGCGGGAGGGCTGTTTTTT
TRBV7-8	TRBD1	few	TRBJ1-3	CASREDRGSYSGNTIYF	TGTGCCAGCAGGGAGGACAGGGGAAGCTACTCTGGAAACACCATATATTTT
TRBV13	.	.	TRBJ2-2	CASSYMDILNTGELFF	TGTGCCAGCAGCTATATGGACATTTTGAACACCGGGGAGCTGTTTTTT
TRBV19	TRBD1	.	TRBJ2-3	CASKPGTGVTDTQYF	TGTGCCAGTAAACCCGGGACAGGGGTCACAGATACGCAGTATTTT
TRBV19	TRBD1	.	TRBJ1-5	CASSTDPWTGGNQPQHF	TGTGCCAGTAGTACCGACCCCTGGACAGGGGGCAATCAGCCCCAGCATTTT
TRBV6-1	TRBD2	.	TRBJ2-7	CASSERLAGLYEQYF	TGTGCCAGCAGTGAACGACTAGCGGGGCTATACGAGCAGTACTTC
TRBV5-1	TRBD1	.	TRBJ2-1	CASSLGPAGQGYNEQFF	TGCGCCAGCAGCTTGGGGCCCGCGGGACAGGGCTACAATGAGCAGTTCTTC
TRBV28	.	few	TRBJ1-3	CASGTNTGLGNTIYF	TGTGCCAGCGGAACTAATACAGGCCTTGGAAACACCATATATTTT
TRBV14	.	.	TRBJ2-2	CASSQAYRNTGELFF	TGTGCCAGCAGCCAAGCTTACAGGAACACCGGGGAGCTGTTTTTT
TRBV7-2	TRBD2	.	TRBJ2-1	CASSPRRGGSYNEQFF	TGTGCCAGCAGCCCAAGGCGGGGGGGGTCCTACAATGAGCAGTTCTTC
TRBV9	TRBD1	.	TRBJ1-3	CASSVQGASGNTIYF	TGTGCCAGCAGCGTACAGGGGGCCTCTGGAAACACCATATATTTT
TRBV10-2	TRBD2	few	TRBJ2-1	CASTLAGGYNEQFF	TGCGCCAGCACCCTAGCGGGGGGCTACAATGAGCAGTTCTTC
TRBV18	.	.	TRBJ2-7	CASSPRQSGEQYF	TGTGCCAGCTCACCGCGGCAGTCGGGCGAGCAGTACTTC
TRBV4-3	.	.	TRBJ2-4	CASSQAARGDIQYF	TGCGCCAGCAGCCAAGCGGCCCGAGGCGACATTCAGTACTTC
TRBV11-3	TRBD2	.	TRBJ2-3	CASSLAGGPDTQYF	TGTGCCAGCAGTCTGGCGGGGGGTCCGGATACGCAGTATTTT
TRBV2	.	.	TRBJ1-5	CASNSGDGNQPQHF	TGTGCCAGCAACTCAGGGGATGGCAATCAGCCCCAGCATTTT
TRBV9	TRBD2	.	TRBJ2-5	CASSRGGAQETQYF	TGTGCCAGCAGCCGCGGGGGGGCCCAAGAGACCCAGTACTTC
TRBV7-8	TRBD1	.	TRBJ1-2	CASSFEGARVYTF	TGTGCCAGCAGCTTCGAGGGGGCGCGTGTCTACACCTTC
TRBV25-1	TRBD1	.	TRBJ1-1	CARTPGQGIRMNTEAFF	TGTGCCAGAACGCCGGGACAGGGGATACGCATGAACACTGAAGCTTTCTTT
TRBV7-9	TRBD1	.	TRBJ2-3	CASSFLGQGESDTQYF	TGTGCCAGCAGCTTTTTGGGACAGGGGGAGTCGGATACGCAGTATTTT
TRBV7-6	.	.	TRBJ2-3	CASSQGYREGPGTQYF	TGTGCCAGCAGCCAAGGGTACAGGGAGGGGCCGGGTACGCAGTATTTT
TRBV27	TRBD1	.	TRBJ1-1	CASSLSPDRATEAFF	TGTGCCAGCAGTTTATCGCCGGACAGGGCCACTGAAGCTTTCTTT
TRBV18	TRBD1	.	TRBJ2-7	CASSPPGRGIGEQYF	TGTGCCAGCTCACCACCGGGCAGGGGGATCGGCGAGCAGTACTTC
TRBV6-6	.	.	TRBJ1-4	CASSGHGLIEKLFF	TGTGCCAGCAGTGGACACGGGCTAATCGAAAAACTGTTTTTT
TRBV4-3	.	.	TRBJ1-4	CASSQEVTGWNEKLFF	TGCGCCAGCAGCCAAGAGGTCACAGGTTGGAATGAAAAACTGTTTTTT
TRBV19	.	.	TRBJ1-1	CASSIDPGLRRGTEAFF	TGTGCCAGTAGTATAGATCCAGGGTTACGTCGAGGCACTGAAGCTTTCTTT
TRBV5-1	TRBD1	.	TRBJ2-1	CASREGTGANEQFF	TGCGCCAGCAGGGAAGGGACAGGGGCGAATGAGCAGTTCTTC
TRBV25-1	.	.	TRBJ1-2	CASSEVGPSNGYTF	TGTGCCAGCAGTGAAGTGGGCCCGAGTAATGGCTACACCTTC
TRBV18	TRBD2	.	TRBJ2-1	CASSPGGQYNEQFF	TGTGCCAGCTCCCCGGGGGGGCAGTACAATGAGCAGTTCTTC
TRBV5-4	TRBD1	.	TRBJ2-2	CASSFPSTGAGELFF	TGTGCCAGCAGCTTTCCGTCGACAGGGGCCGGGGAGCTGTTTTTT
TRBV6-1	TRBD2	.	TRBJ2-1	CASSEFQGSGGSNEQFF	TGTGCCAGCAGTGAGTTCCAAGGTAGCGGGGGGAGTAATGAGCAGTTCTTC
TRBV2	TRBD1	.	TRBJ2-1	CASSRDRGDNEQFF	TGTGCCAGCAGCCGGGACAGGGGAGACAATGAGCAGTTCTTC
TRBV19	TRBD2	.	TRBJ2-3	CASAAGWGTDTQYF	TGTGCCTCCGCAGCGGGGTGGGGCACAGATACGCAGTATTTT
TRBV6-4	.	.	TRBJ2-6	CASSKKQGTGANVLTF	TGTGCCAGCAGTAAAAAACAGGGAACTGGGGCCAACGTCCTGACTTTC
TRBV19	.	once	TRBJ2-7	CASSPHGGEYEQYF	TGTGCCAGTAGCCCACACGGAGGGGAGTACGAGCAGTACTTC
TRBV18	.	.	TRBJ1-1	CASSARGEAFF	TGTGCCAGCTCAGCCAGGGGCGAAGCTTTCTTT
TRBV11-1	TRBD2	.	TRBJ2-5	CASSLVAGTSLETQYF	TGTGCCAGCAGCTTAGTGGCCGGGACTAGCCTAGAGACCCAGTACTTC
TRBV18	TRBD2	.	TRBJ2-1	CASSQLAGGSYNEQFF	TGTGCCAGCTCACAATTAGCGGGGGGCTCCTACAATGAGCAGTTCTTC
TRBV7-2	.	.	TRBJ1-2	CASSPGRGRGYTF	TGTGCCAGCAGCCCAGGAAGGGGCCGAGGCTACACCTTC
TRBV5-4	TRBD1	.	TRBJ2-7	CASSLRGGDRGGDGQYF	TGTGCCAGCAGCCTCCGGGGGGGGGACAGGGGTGGGGATGGGCAGTACTTC
TRBV7-2	.	.	TRBJ2-7	CASSSPHYEQYF	TGTGCCAGCAGCTCCCCCCACTACGAGCAGTACTTC
TRBV7-2	.	.	TRBJ1-2	CASSPVLLWGYTF	TGTGCCAGCAGCCCGGTCCTGTTATGGGGCTACACCTTC
TRBV6-5	TRBD1	.	TRBJ1-6	CASTRTGESPLHF	TGTGCCAGCACCCGGACAGGGGAATCACCCCTCCACTTT
TRBV27	TRBD2	many	TRBJ2-5	CASNGGGLANERRTQYF	TGTGCCAGCAATGGAGGGGGACTAGCGAATGAAAGACGGACCCAGTACTTC
TRBV6-6	TRBD1	.	TRBJ2-7	CASSPTPGQGHEQYF	TGTGCCAGCAGCCCCACCCCGGGACAGGGGCACGAGCAGTACTTC
TRBV7-9	.	.	TRBJ2-7	CASSLGQGRIEQYF	TGTGCCAGCAGCTTAGGGCAGGGAAGGATTGAGCAGTACTTC
TRBV7-2	TRBD2	.	TRBJ2-3	CASSSSGSTDTQYF	TGTGCCAGCAGCTCTAGCGGGAGCACAGATACGCAGTATTTT
TRBV18	TRBD2	.	TRBJ2-7	CASSPPAGGPGEQYF	TGTGCCAGCTCACCACCTGCGGGGGGGCCTGGAGAGCAGTACTTC
TRBV19	.	.	TRBJ1-2	CASSIGGIEQYGYTF	TGTGCCAGTAGTATAGGAGGGATCGAGCAATATGGCTACACCTTC
TRBV4-1	.	.	TRBJ2-7	CASSQDPSRAPYEQYF	TGCGCCAGCAGCCAAGATCCCTCCAGGGCCCCCTACGAGCAGTACTTC
TRBV7-3	TRBD2	once	TRBJ2-3	CASSSGLAGTADTQYF	TGTGCCAGCAGCTCCGGACTAGCGGGGACCGCAGATACGCAGTATTTT